This T cell receptor beta chain is from a study of shared clonotypes between healthy human individuals (dated by TCRdb to between 2020 and 2021). About the study as a whole: The cohort comprised a couple of women and a few men aged 18 to 49 years. Between about 0.94 and 8.9 billion PBMCs per donor were obtained by leukapheresis. To estimate repertoire size and how much clonotypes are shared between individuals, the study performed deep sequencing of blood TCR repertoires from 4 to 6 healthy adults. Different laboratories and diverse techniques were used to prepare libraries and sequence TCR repertoires, to increase sequencing depth and limit assay-specific biases. For each donor, CD4 naive and CD4 memory were each given three plates, CD8 naive was given two plates, and CD8 memory was given one plate. Findings and caveats that apply to the study as a whole: Even with the large sequencing depth, rarefaction of the sorted-subset datasets indicated that sequencing was incomplete. Sharing across a few donors was observed for 4.5% to 6.5% of naive CD4, over 3% of naive CD8, 2% to 2.5% of memory CD4, and around 0.42% of memory CD8 clonotypes. Sampling was restricted to blood, and TCR repertoires in tissue are likely to differ from TCR repertoires in blood. Pairwise subsampling led to the expectation that sequencing depth would affect the degree of clonotype sharing among donors. Estimated clonotype richness was generally larger for naive than for memory subsets. Because the study included a small number of donors, the genetic and exposure-history diversity represented was limited. Higher generation probabilities were observed for clonotypes shared by all four sorted-subset donors than for non-shared clonotypes.

This clone was recorded at least ten times. What antigen it recognizes has not been identified. Per-base qualities were not stored, and no clone one base away is much larger. The donors were healthy, HIV-negative adults who had no recently reported acute infections or vaccinations. All donors were Caucasian adults living in Nashville, Tennessee, USA. CD4+ T cells were enriched through magnetic negative selection, after which naive cells were positively selected on CD45RA and the remaining negative fraction served as the memory subset. Blood was collected by leukapheresis, and PBMCs were isolated by Ficoll-Histopaque density gradient centrifugation and then cryopreserved in liquid nitrogen vapor phase. Purity and quantity of every magnetically sorted T cell population were checked by analytical flow cytometry. Genomic DNA was isolated from every sorted fraction and measured by UV absorbance on a Nanodrop 2000c.

Using the deep immunoSEQ assay, multiplex PCR amplified TCR CDR3 regions from genomic DNA. Extracted genomic DNA from each cell subset was distributed evenly across all wells of several immunoSEQ 96-well plates, and each plate was treated as a replicate. For sorted subsets, each replicate PCR was loaded with around 220 ng genomic DNA, equivalent to some 27,000 T cell genomes. Purified libraries were quantified with a Qubit 3.0 fluorometer, sized on a Bioanalyzer 2100, and re-quantified with the KAPA Library Quantification kit. Every immunoSEQ 96-well plate was sequenced on a dedicated single-read 150-cycle Illumina NextSeq 550 flow cell. Per the original workflow: Because only junctional sequences without quality scores were contained in the immunoSEQ output, filtering matching that applied to full-length reads could not be performed. To assign V/J genes and CDR3, sequences were annotated using PyIR, a Python wrapper for IgBLAST v1.9, with IMGT germline references. Reads with weak V/J assignments (E-value above 1e-6), missing CDR3, stop codons, out-of-frame junctions, or ambiguous translated residues were removed. A V3J clonotype was defined by an identical inferred V gene, J gene, and CDR3 amino acid sequence. The percentage overlap between two repertoires was calculated by dividing the number of shared unique clonotypes by the size of the smaller repertoire. Repertoire richness was assessed with RTK rarefaction, the Chao1 estimator, and Recon v2.1 estimates of unobserved clonotypes. Generation probabilities were computed with OLGA for all TCRbeta clonotypes obtained by the gDNA method from four donors. TCRdb took this table from immuneACCESS and kept in-frame rearrangements with V and J called. Such tables lack part of the clones; where checked against another copy, unresolved V genes explain under half of the gap, and the rest is unexplained. V, J and clone size are those of that table, while D and trimming were read from the DNA. Present in this sample are around 330,000 clones, roughly 70% of which were seen just once. The ten largest clones represent 9% to 12% of the sample.

From the germline V gene, CDR1 is SGDLS and CDR2 is YYNGEE. Measured from the cysteine to the phenylalanine, the CDR3 is 13 residues long. Just the 39-base CDR3 DNA is kept, in frame starting at base 1. V loses 0 bases of germline sequence and J loses 7 bases, and the interval between the two ends is 7 bases. Rearrangement joined TRBV9 to TRBJ2-2, with no D gene named confidently. The sequenced sample was memory CD4+ T cells sorted from blood. The cell subset or site label, read with the paper, signifies: CD45RA-negative fraction. The receptor's source is a young man in good health. The CDR3 corresponds to CASSVGSIGELFF. The sequenced DNA: TGTGCCAGCAGCGTAGGGAGTATCGGGGAGCTGTTTTTT.